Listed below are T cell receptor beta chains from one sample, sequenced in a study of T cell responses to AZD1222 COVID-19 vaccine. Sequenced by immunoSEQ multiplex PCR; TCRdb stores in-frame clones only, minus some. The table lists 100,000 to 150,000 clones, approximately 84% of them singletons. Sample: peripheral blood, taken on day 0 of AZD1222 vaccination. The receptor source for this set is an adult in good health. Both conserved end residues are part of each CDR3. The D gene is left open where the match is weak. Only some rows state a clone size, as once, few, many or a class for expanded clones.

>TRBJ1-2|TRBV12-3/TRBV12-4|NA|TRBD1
TGTGCCAGCAGCGGGGGACAGGGGGGCGGCTACACCTTC
CASSGGQGGGYTF
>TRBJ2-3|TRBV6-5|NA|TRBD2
TGTGCCAGCAGTCCGGGACTAAGCACAGATACGCAGTATTTT
CASSPGLSTDTQYF
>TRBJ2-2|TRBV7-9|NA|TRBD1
TGTGCCAGCAGCATCCGGACAGGCTGGGGTAGCGGGGAGCTGTTTTTT
CASSIRTGWGSGELFF
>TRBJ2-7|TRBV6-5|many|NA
TGTGCCAGCAGTTACTCTCCCGTGCCCCTCGAGCAGTACTTC
CASSYSPVPLEQYF
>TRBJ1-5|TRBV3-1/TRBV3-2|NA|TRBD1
TGTGCCAGCCACCACAGGGGTGAAGGCAATCAGCCCCAGCATTTT
CASHHRGEGNQPQHF
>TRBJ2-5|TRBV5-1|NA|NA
TGCGCCAGCAGCTGGGACTGGGCGAAAGAGACCCAGTACTTC
CASSWDWAKETQYF
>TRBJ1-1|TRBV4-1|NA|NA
TGCGCCAGCAGCCAAGGAGGGGAAGCTTTCTTT
CASSQGGEAFF
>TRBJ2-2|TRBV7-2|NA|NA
TGTGCCAGCAGTCTTTGGGATCACACCGGGGAGCTGTTTTTT
CASSLWDHTGELFF
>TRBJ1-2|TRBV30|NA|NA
TGTGCCGGGGACTCGCCCCCTCCTAACTATGGCTACACCTTC
CAGDSPPPNYGYTF
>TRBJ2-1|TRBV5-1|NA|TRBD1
TGCGCCAGCAGCTCACAGGGGGCCTCCTACAATGAGCAGTTCTTC
CASSSQGASYNEQFF
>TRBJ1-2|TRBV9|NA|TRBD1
TGTGCCAGCAGCCCCTACATCGGACAGGGAATTGATGGCTACACCTTC
CASSPYIGQGIDGYTF
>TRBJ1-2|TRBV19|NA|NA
TGTGCCAGTAGGGAAACAGCTAACTATGGCTACACCTTC
CASRETANYGYTF
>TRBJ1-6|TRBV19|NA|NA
TGTGCCAGTAGTGTACCGACAGTCAAGGGTTCACCCCTCCACTTT
CASSVPTVKGSPLHF
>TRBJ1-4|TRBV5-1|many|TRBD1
TGCGCCAGCAGCTTGGAGGGGACAGCCCCTAATGAAAAACTGTTTTTT
CASSLEGTAPNEKLFF
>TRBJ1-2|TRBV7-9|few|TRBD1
TGTGCCAGCAGCTTAGGAGGGGGCAGCATTGAGGGCTACACCTTC
CASSLGGGSIEGYTF
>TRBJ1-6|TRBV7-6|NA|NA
TGTGCCAGCAGGGACACAGTCAGCGGTAATTCACCCCTCCACTTT
CASRDTVSGNSPLHF
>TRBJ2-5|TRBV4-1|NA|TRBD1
TGCGCCAGCAGCCAAGGAGGACAGGGCCAAGAGACCCAGTACTTC
CASSQGGQGQETQYF
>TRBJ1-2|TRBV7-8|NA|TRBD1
TGTGCCAGCAGCTTAGGGGACAGACTCTATGGCTACACCTTC
CASSLGDRLYGYTF
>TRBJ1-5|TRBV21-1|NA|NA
TGTGCCAGCAGCACCCCCCACCGAGAGGTTCCCTTGACCAATCAGCCCCAGCATTTT
CASSTPHREVPLTNQPQHF
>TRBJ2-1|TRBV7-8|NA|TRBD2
TGTGCCAGCAGACATAGGATAGGCGGGAGTTACAATGAGCAGTTCTTC
CASRHRIGGSYNEQFF
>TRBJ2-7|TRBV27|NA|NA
TGTGCCAGCAGTTTAAGTAGGTGGAGCCCCTACGAGCAGTACTTC
CASSLSRWSPYEQYF
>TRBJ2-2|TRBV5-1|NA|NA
TGCGCCAGCAGCTTGGTGGGACGGCTGAACACCGGGGAGCTGTTTTTT
CASSLVGRLNTGELFF
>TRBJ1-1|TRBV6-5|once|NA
TGTGCCAGCAAAGGACAGACTAACACTGAAGCTTTCTTT
CASKGQTNTEAFF
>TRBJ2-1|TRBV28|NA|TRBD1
TGTGCCAGCACCCGGACAGGGACCCACAATGAGCAGTTCTTC
CASTRTGTHNEQFF
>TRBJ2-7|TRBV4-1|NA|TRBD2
TGCGCCACGGGAGAGGAAGCGGGAGGAACCTACGAGCAGTACTTC
CATGEEAGGTYEQYF
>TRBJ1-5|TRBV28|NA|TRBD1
TGTGCCAGCAGTTTTGGTGACAGGGTGGGTCAGCCCCAGCATTTT
CASSFGDRVGQPQHF
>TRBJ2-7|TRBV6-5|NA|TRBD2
TGTGCCAGCGGTCGGACTAGCTCCTACGAGCAGTACTTC
CASGRTSSYEQYF
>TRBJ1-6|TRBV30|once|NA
TGTGCCTGGAGTGGGGGGGGCTCCTATAATTCACCCCTCCACTTT
CAWSGGGSYNSPLHF
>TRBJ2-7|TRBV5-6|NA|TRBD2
TGTGCCAGCAGCTTAAGGCGGACGGGGGGAGGCGAGCAGTACTTC
CASSLRRTGGGEQYF
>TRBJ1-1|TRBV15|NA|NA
TGTGCCACCAGCAGAGAATTTGGAGCTAATGAAGCTTTCTTT
CATSREFGANEAFF
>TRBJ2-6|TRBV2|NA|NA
TGTGCCAGGGCCGGAGGGGCTGGGGCCAACGTCCTGACTTTC
CARAGGAGANVLTF
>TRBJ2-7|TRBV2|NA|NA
TGTGCCAGCAGTGAGGCGAGGGGCCCCTACGAGCAGTACTTC
CASSEARGPYEQYF
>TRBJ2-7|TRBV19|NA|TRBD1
TGTGCCAGTAGTAGGGGACAGGGTTATAACGAGCAGTACTTC
CASSRGQGYNEQYF